This T cell receptor beta chain derives from a study of OX40 agonist ivuxolimab in advanced cancers. On the study more broadly: Patients were approximately 80% male with ages about 23 to 80, mean about 60. Under the entry rules, prior anti-PD-1, anti-PD-L1 or anti-CTLA-4 therapy was allowed, and roughly 41% had some.

The CDR3 sequence is 16 residues long. V dropped 4 bases and J dropped 6 bases, with 19 bases sitting between them. The germline V gene encodes CDR1 SGHNT and CDR2 YYREEE (reference sequence). Sequencing was performed with immunoSEQ multiplex PCR; in TCRdb, only in-frame clones are kept and a portion is missing. This sample has about 95,000 clones; 89% occur once, and the top ten carry around 0.3%. Study-wide results and caveats: Normalized expansion of T-cell clones was also low for some nonresponders. CD4+ and CD8+ blood T cells expanded clonally by week 6 at 0.1 to 3.0 mg/kg.

Of note for this clone: Its cognate antigen is unknown.

The receptor comes from an adult with an advanced solid tumor such as melanoma, head and neck, liver or kidney cancer. Specimen: CD4+ or CD8+ T cells sorted from blood, collected in a trial of the OX40 agonist ivuxolimab. The rearrangement uses TRBV5-4 and TRBJ2-2, with D perhaps TRBD1 or TRBD2 (5 bases each). CDR3 sequence (DNA): TGTGCCAGCAGCCTGGGACCGGATGGAGGACCCGGGGAGCTGTTTTTT. Amino acid sequence: CASSLGPDGGPGELFF.